These 7 T cell receptor beta chains share one sample of origin, sequenced in a study of T cells after yellow fever vaccination. TCRdb re-derived calls from the 5' RACE reads in MiXCR, one entry per CDR3 protein. The repertoire consists of around 310,000 distinct CDR3 sequences, with about 4.5% occurring once and the leading ten covering approximately 19%. The input for sequencing was PBMCs, taken 15 days after the yellow fever booster vaccination. Receptors originate from a young man who received the YFV17D yellow fever vaccine.

This clonotype was detected only a few times. The CDR3 DNA reads as TGCAGCGTCTCTAGCGGGGGCTATGAGCAGTTCTTC. It codes for CSVSSGGYEQFF. The rearrangement links TRBV29-1 to TRBJ2-1; 10 bases are a match to TRBD2. The V gene's germline CDR1 is SQVTM and CDR2 ANQGSEA. The CDR3 runs 12 residues. The ends lost 6 bases at V and 8 bases at J; junction bases unmatched: 4.

V and J are TRBV5-1 and TRBJ2-5, with 7 bases aligning to TRBD2. The CDR3 extends over 14 amino acids. J was trimmed by 4 bases and V by 5 bases; bases with no gene match: 8. CDR1 and CDR2 (germline): SGHRS, YFSETQ. CDR3 protein: CASSSSGVPETQYF. For the CDR3, the DNA is TGCGCCAGCAGTTCCAGCGGGGTACCAGAGACCCAGTACTTC.

There are a few counts of this clonotype. This chain links TRBV4-2 with TRBJ2-6; D tentatively reads TRBD1 or TRBD2 (5 bases each). The ends were cut back, 5 bases at V and 0 bases at J, with 17 bases in the middle. The CDR3 sequence is 18 residues long. Germline V gene lookup returns CDR1 LGHNA and CDR2 YNFKEQ. The CDR3 region has the DNA TGTGCCAGCAGCGGAGAGGGGTGGGCAAGCTCTGGGGCCAACGTCCTGACTTTC. Protein: CASSGEGWASSGANVLTF.

This clonotype occurred many times. This rearrangement joins TRBV7-2 to TRBJ1-1; D is ambiguous. V was cut by 5 bases and J by 1 base, with 8 bases left in between. CDR1 is SGHTA, CDR2 FQGNSA, per germline. The CDR3 consists of 13 residues. CDR3 DNA: TGTGCCAGCAGCACGGACGGGAACACTGAAGCTTTCTTT. It specifies CASSTDGNTEAFF. Combining the CDR3 with reference TRBV7-2 and TRBJ1-1 gives the whole variable domain GAGVSQSPSNKVTEKGKDVELRCDPISGHTALYWYRQSLGQGLEFLIYFQGNSAPDKSGLPSDRFSAERTGGSVSTLTIQRTQQEDSAVYLCASSTDGNTEAFFGQGTRLTVV.

This clonotype turned up a few times. V is TRBV20-1 and J is TRBJ2-7, with D uncertain. V lost 4 bases to trimming and J lost 0 bases, with 10 bases between them. Germline CDR1 is DFQATT and CDR2 is SNEGSKA (reference sequence). The CDR3 runs 13 residues. Here the CDR3 DNA reads TGCAGTGCTATTGTCCTCAGCTCCTACGAGCAGTACTTC. This gives the protein CSAIVLSSYEQYF.

The chain couples TRBV12-3 or TRBV12-4 to TRBJ2-7, with TRBD1 matching 10 bases. V was pared by 5 bases and J by 5 bases, with 3 bases of the junction left unmatched. There are 13 residues in the CDR3. The CDR3 protein is CASSRTGGHEQYV. The CDR3 DNA is TGTGCCAGCAGTCGGACAGGGGGTCACGAGCAGTACGTC.

This clonotype was counted many times. V usage is TRBV29-1 and J usage is TRBJ1-2, with D hard to call. From germline, CDR1 is SQVTM and CDR2 ANQGSEA. The CDR3 extends over 11 amino acids. V dropped 1 base and J dropped 4 bases, with 4 bases sitting between them. In DNA, the CDR3 is TGCAGCGTTGAAGTTTCCTATGGCTACACCTTC. This gives the protein CSVEVSYGYTF.